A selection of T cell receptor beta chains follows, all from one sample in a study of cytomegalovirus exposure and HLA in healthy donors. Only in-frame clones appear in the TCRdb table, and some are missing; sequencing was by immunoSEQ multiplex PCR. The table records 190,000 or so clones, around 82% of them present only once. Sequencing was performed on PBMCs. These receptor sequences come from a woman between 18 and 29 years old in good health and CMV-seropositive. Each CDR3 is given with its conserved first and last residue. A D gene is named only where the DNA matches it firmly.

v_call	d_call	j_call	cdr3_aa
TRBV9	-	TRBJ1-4	CASSVLGQTNEKLFF
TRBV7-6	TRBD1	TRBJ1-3	CASSLGWDRESNTIYF
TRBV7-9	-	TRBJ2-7	CASSLQGRSSYEQYF
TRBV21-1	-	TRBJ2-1	CASKGGLVSPEQFF
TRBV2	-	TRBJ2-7	CATSRQGAGGGNEQYF
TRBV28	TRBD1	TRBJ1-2	CASRGATGTGGFYGYTF
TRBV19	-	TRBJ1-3	CASSIRGAGNTIYF
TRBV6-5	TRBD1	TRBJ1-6	CASSYTTGGGSPLHF
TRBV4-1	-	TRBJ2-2	CASSHHRGLAVPINTGELFF
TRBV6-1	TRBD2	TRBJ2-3	CASSQGREATQYF
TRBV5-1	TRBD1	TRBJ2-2	CASRAGGADTGELFF
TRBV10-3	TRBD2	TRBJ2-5	CAAAGGQETQYF
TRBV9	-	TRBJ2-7	CASSVDLTAEQYF
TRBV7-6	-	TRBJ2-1	CASSESLAYNEQFF
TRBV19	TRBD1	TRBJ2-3	CASSIPGTGTDTQYF
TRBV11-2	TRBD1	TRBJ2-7	CASSGWGQGMTRSSYEQYF
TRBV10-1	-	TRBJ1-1	CASDTIEAFF
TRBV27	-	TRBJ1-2	CASSRKLSDRQTYGYTF
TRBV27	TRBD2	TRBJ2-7	CASGLAGVIYEQYF
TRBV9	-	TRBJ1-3	CASSVAQETRDSLTERGNTIYF
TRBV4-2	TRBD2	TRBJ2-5	CASSQAAGEHETQYF
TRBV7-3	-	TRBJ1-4	CASSFEERRFRTNEKLFF
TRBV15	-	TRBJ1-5	CATSRDRIGSQPQHF
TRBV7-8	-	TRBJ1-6	CASSLSSVSSYNSPLHF
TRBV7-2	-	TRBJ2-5	CASSLAGAGQTQYF
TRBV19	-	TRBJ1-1	CASSISRRRGIPMNTEAFF
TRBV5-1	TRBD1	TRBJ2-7	CASSLGGQGYEQYF
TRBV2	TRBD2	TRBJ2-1	CASSKGLAGHNNEQFF
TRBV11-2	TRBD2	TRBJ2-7	CASSRLERGLTYEQYF
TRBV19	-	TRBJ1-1	CASTFAALPGTEAFF
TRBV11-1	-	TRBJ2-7	CASSLSSGSSLPYEQYF
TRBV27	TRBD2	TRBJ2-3	CASRAGGPRTDTQYF
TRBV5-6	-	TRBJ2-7	CASSLDTAYEQYF
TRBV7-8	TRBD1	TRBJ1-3	CASSPNRGRAGNTIYF
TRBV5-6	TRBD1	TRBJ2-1	CASSLVSGTGVNEQFF
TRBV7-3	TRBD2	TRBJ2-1	CASTPSGGAPFGEQFF
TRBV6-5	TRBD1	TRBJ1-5	CASSYGQGLGQPQHF
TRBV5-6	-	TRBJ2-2	CASSVPGDRELFF
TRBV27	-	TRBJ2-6	CASRPQASGANVLTF
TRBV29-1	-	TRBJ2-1	CSVMEGRNEQFF
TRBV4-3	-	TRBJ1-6	CASSQAGVGSPLHF
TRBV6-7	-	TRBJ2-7	CASSYATRPISYEQYF
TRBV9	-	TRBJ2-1	CASSVTGSTEQFF
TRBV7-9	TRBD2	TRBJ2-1	CASSPRLAGAASREQFF